This TCR beta chain was recorded in a study of blood T cell repertoires in COVID-19. This CDR3 region has 15 residues. With 5 bases removed from V and 8 bases from J, the gap between germline ends came to 19 bases. Germline loops: CDR1 MDHEN, CDR2 SYDVKM. The count of this clone is one. Some clones are missing from TCRdb's copy, which holds only in-frame ones; the method was immunoSEQ multiplex PCR. The sample yields 35,000 to 50,000 clones, about 91% seen once. Sequences were obtained from peripheral blood. The V gene is TRBV28, the J gene TRBJ2-1; D gene uncertain. This receptor was taken from a man aged 45-65 years with active COVID-19. This CDR3 is CASSPPGGYDHEQFF. The DNA of the CDR3 is TGTGCCAGCAGTCCTCCTGGCGGCTATGACCATGAGCAGTTCTTC.